This record concerns one T cell receptor (beta chain) sequence. Germline assignment: CDR1 SGHDT and CDR2 YYEEEE. The trim removed 6 bases at V and 6 bases at J, leaving 9 bases unmatched. The CDR3 consists of 13 residues. The data were taken from a study of PD-L1 blockade in urothelial cancer. As to time point: pretreatment peripheral blood. Sequencing used immunoSEQ multiplex PCR; TCRdb keeps in-frame clones, though not all of them. The sample has tens of thousands of clones, around 86% seen once. The input for sequencing was PBMCs, taken around atezolizumab (anti-PD-L1) treatment. The rearrangement uses TRBV5-6 and TRBJ2-7, with 7 bases lining up with TRBD2. The sequence derives from a man in his sixties or seventies with urothelial cancer. DNA for the CDR3: TGTGCCAGCACCTGGGAGGGGCAGGGCGAGCAGTACTTC. It encodes CASTWEGQGEQYF.